The clone carrying this T cell receptor (beta chain) showed up just a few times. Its antigen is currently unknown. On average, the one heparinised blood draw given by each donor was approximately 120 mL. CD4+ cells of the naive, central memory, regulatory and stem cell-like memory types were sorted via CD45RO/CCR7/CD25/CD127/CD95/CD27. Germline V gives CDR1 SEHNR, CDR2 FQNEAQ (reference sequence). Between the trimmed V and J ends, which lost 5 bases and 3 bases, there was a span of 17 bases. This CDR3 is 15 amino acids long. The data were taken from a study of beta chain features in type 1 diabetes. Study-level points and caveats: Shorter TCRB CDR3s, moderately but significantly so, marked every one of the four CD4+ subsets in Type 1 diabetes patients. Cells carrying high TCR expression could end up over-represented when cDNA is sequenced.

The entirety of the isolated RNA underwent reverse transcription, so expressed TCRB transcripts were sequenced. Using immunoSEQ multiplex PCR, the repertoire was profiled, and TCRdb retains in-frame clones only, with some absent. In the table there are 150,000 to 200,000 clones, approximately 8.1% of which are singletons. The sequence derives from a woman between 35 and 50 years old with type 1 diabetes. This sequence joins TRBV7-9 and TRBJ2-7, with D possibly TRBD2 on 5 matching bases. The specimen sequenced was central memory CD4+ T cells from blood. The DNA for the CDR3 is TGTGCCAGCAGCCCTTGGGCGTTCGGGGACTACGAGCAGTACTTC. Translation gives CASSPWAFGDYEQYF.